This T cell receptor (beta chain) is from a study of blood T cell repertoires in COVID-19. In the study overall: T cells, B-cell-depleted T cells, or PBMCs provided the cDNA or gDNA that served as material.

Trimming at V came to 3 bases and at J to 2 bases, leaving 6 bases not matched to a gene. Germline CDR1 SGHDT, CDR2 YYEEEE. This CDR3 region has 16 residues. Sequenced by immunoSEQ multiplex PCR; TCRdb stores in-frame clones only, minus some. Of some 230,000 clones listed, around 81% are singletons. Sequenced material: peripheral blood. This TCR was sampled from a woman aged 55-69 years with acute or convalescent COVID-19. The chain has TRBV5-6 and TRBJ2-1, with 9 bases fitting TRBD2. The CDR3 loop is CASSSPRLAAYNEQFF. For the CDR3, the DNA is TGTGCCAGCAGCTCCCCGAGACTAGCGGCCTACAATGAGCAGTTCTTC.